This passage covers 17 T cell receptor beta chains from one sample sequenced in a study of T cells after yellow fever vaccination. In TCRdb, the 5' RACE reads were re-called with MiXCR into one record per CDR3 protein. This table has approximately 550,000 distinct CDR3 sequences, roughly 13% appearing once. The material was PBMCs, obtained on the day of the yellow fever booster vaccination. The source of these receptors is a man younger than 45 who received the YFV17D yellow fever vaccine.

This chain connects TRBV7-9 to TRBJ2-3; the D is unclear. The length of the CDR3 is 15 residues. V lost 5 bases and J 0 bases, leaving 12 bases between the germline ends. Germline V CDR1 and CDR2: SEHNR, FQNEAQ (reference sequence). Written as DNA, the CDR3 is TGTGCCAGCAGCCCTCAGCGCGTAAGCACAGATACGCAGTATTTT. It is translated as CASSPQRVSTDTQYF.

The CDR3 here is CSVLPGQEVEKLFF. The DNA of the CDR3 is TGCAGCGTACTACCGGGACAAGAGGTAGAAAAACTGTTTTTT. The chain links TRBV29-1 to TRBJ1-4, with a possible D match to TRBD1 (6 bases). V lost 6 bases to trimming and J lost 8 bases, with 19 bases between them. This CDR3 region has 14 residues. Germline assignment: CDR1 SQVTM and CDR2 ANQGSEA.

The gene calls are TRBV19 and TRBJ2-1; perhaps TRBD2 as D (5 bases). V was cut by 5 bases and J by 8 bases, with 16 bases left in between. In germline, CDR1 is LNHDA, CDR2 SQIVND (reference sequence). The CDR3 extends over 14 amino acids. CDR3: CASSPGVVFYEQFF. CDR3 sequence (DNA): TGTGCCAGTAGTCCCGGGGTAGTTTTTTATGAGCAGTTCTTC.

The chain joins TRBV24-1 to TRBJ2-1; D remains ambiguous. CDR1 is KGHDR and CDR2 is SFDVKD in the germline V gene. This CDR3 contains 15 residues. V lost 4 bases to trimming and J lost 8 bases, with 17 bases between them. The chain's CDR3 is CATSDPYVSMDEQFF. The CDR3 DNA reads TGTGCCACCAGTGACCCCTATGTAAGCATGGATGAGCAGTTCTTC.

The rearrangement joins TRBV28 to TRBJ2-7; 8 bases fit TRBD1. The CDR3 covers 13 residues. J was trimmed by 4 bases and V by 9 bases; bases with no gene match: 8. CDR1 and CDR2 from the germline V gene are MDHEN and SYDVKM. The DNA of the CDR3 is TGTGCCAGTCTTTACAGGGGGAAGTACGAGCAGTACTTC. Translation: CASLYRGKYEQYF.

This clonotype was detected a few times. The V gene is TRBV7-2, the J gene TRBJ2-5; possibly TRBD1 for D (6 bases). Germline-derived CDR1 and CDR2 are SGHTA and FQGNSA. The length of the CDR3 is 14 residues. V lost 6 bases to trimming and J lost 1 base, with 12 bases between them. The DNA of the CDR3 is TGTGCCAGCAGACACAGGGCCCTCCAAGAGACCCAGTACTTC. As protein: CASRHRALQETQYF.

The V call is TRBV7-2, the J call TRBJ1-1; D not certain. Germline assignment: CDR1 SGHTA and CDR2 FQGNSA. V was clipped by 1 base and J by 6 bases, with 9 bases between them. The CDR3 runs 13 residues. CDR3 loop: CASSLEIGAEAFF. CDR3 bases: TGTGCCAGCAGCTTAGAAATCGGGGCTGAAGCTTTCTTT.

The chain uses TRBV20-1 and TRBJ2-1; tentatively, D is TRBD1 (5 bases). Trimming removed 3 bases from V and 6 bases from J, with 21 bases in between. This CDR3 is built from 16 residues. Per the germline V gene, CDR1 is DFQATT and CDR2 is SNEGSKA (reference sequence). The CDR3 bases are TGCAGTGCTAGGGGGCCCGTTCCGCTACGGGCCAATGAGCAGTTCTTC. Protein: CSARGPVPLRANEQFF.

This clonotype occurred a few times. This chain joins TRBV4-3 and TRBJ2-2; 11 positions agree with TRBD2. The CDR3 sequence is 17 residues long. Germline-derived CDR1 and CDR2 are LGHNA and YSLEER. V gave up 1 base and J gave up 1 base; unmatched junction bases: 2. The CDR3 coding sequence is TGCGCCAGCAGCCAAGGGACTAGCGGGCGGAACACCGGGGAGCTGTTTTTT. It encodes CASSQGTSGRNTGELFF.

This chain joins TRBV4-3 and TRBJ2-7; 10 positions match TRBD2. This CDR3 has 16 residues. From germline, CDR1 is LGHNA and CDR2 YSLEER. V trimming: 1 base; J trimming: 4 bases; junction bases outside the gene matches: 7. CDR3 nucleotides: TGCGCCAGCAGCCAAGGGCTTACTAGCGGGAAGTACGAGCAGTACTTC. This codes for CASSQGLTSGKYEQYF.

Only a few counts were recorded for this clonotype. This rearrangement joins TRBV29-1 to TRBJ2-7; weak D call: TRBD2 (6 bases). The CDR3 loop spans 16 amino acids. Germline V lookup: CDR1 SQVTM, CDR2 ANQGSEA. Trimming took 6 bases from V and 6 from J, leaving 27 bases between them. The CDR3 sequence: CSVSGVAEEPRAEQYF. CDR3 DNA: TGCAGCGTATCGGGAGTGGCGGAAGAGCCCCGAGCCGAGCAGTACTTC.

In this sample, this clonotype turned up many times. The chain recombines TRBV3-1 with TRBJ2-1; 7 bases fit TRBD1. The V gene's germline CDR1 is LGHDT and CDR2 YNNKEL (reference sequence). There are 18 residues in the CDR3. V shed 1 base, J shed 7 bases, and the junction held 16 bases outside the gene matches. The CDR3 DNA is TGTGCCAGCAGCCAAGGTGTCCGAGTCGGTTCAGGGGGAAATGAGCAGTTCTTC. Translating gives CASSQGVRVGSGGNEQFF.

The chain links TRBV7-2 to TRBJ2-1; D unclear. The CDR3 spans 16 residues. The germline CDR1 and CDR2 sequences are SGHTA and FQGNSA. Trimming cost V 1 base and J 6 bases, with 16 bases left between them. The DNA of the CDR3 is TGTGCCAGCAGCTTAGTTGCTCTAGAGGTCATCAATGAGCAGTTCTTC. Translating gives CASSLVALEVINEQFF.

This chain uses TRBV28 with TRBJ2-7; D is undetermined. This CDR3 has 15 residues. Per the germline V gene, CDR1 is MDHEN and CDR2 is SYDVKM. V lost 3 bases and J lost 4, with 16 bases in between. The CDR3 here is CASSFTGRSRYEQYF. In DNA form, the CDR3 reads TGTGCCAGCAGTTTTACCGGCAGGAGCCGTTACGAGCAGTACTTC.

The chain employs TRBV19 and TRBJ1-5; D might be TRBD1 (5 bases). Trimming took off 0 bases at V and 5 bases at J, with 14 bases between the two ends. The CDR3 covers 16 residues. CDR1 LNHDA and CDR2 SQIVND come from the germline V gene (reference sequence). The CDR3, as DNA: TGTGCCAGTAGTATAGATCATGGGGGAAGGTATCAGCCCCAGCATTTT. Translating it yields CASSIDHGGRYQPQHF.

The chain has TRBV19 and TRBJ1-3; D might be TRBD1 (5 bases). Trimming left V 6 bases short and J 3 bases short, with 15 bases between. The germline V gene has CDR1 LNHDA and CDR2 SQIVND (reference sequence). The CDR3 extends over 15 amino acids. CDR3 residues: CASSIQETYGNTIYF. CDR3 DNA: TGTGCCAGTAGCATACAGGAAACTTATGGAAACACCATATATTTT.

In its sample, this clonotype was seen many times. V is TRBV28 and J is TRBJ2-7; 12 bases map to TRBD1. The V segment lost 8 bases and the J segment 5 bases; nucleotides outside the gene matches: 10. The CDR3 covers 15 residues. Germline CDR1 is MDHEN and CDR2 is SYDVKM. The CDR3, as DNA: TGTGCCAGCGGACCTACGGGACAGGGGGCTGACGAGCAGTACTTC. Its protein product is CASGPTGQGADEQYF.